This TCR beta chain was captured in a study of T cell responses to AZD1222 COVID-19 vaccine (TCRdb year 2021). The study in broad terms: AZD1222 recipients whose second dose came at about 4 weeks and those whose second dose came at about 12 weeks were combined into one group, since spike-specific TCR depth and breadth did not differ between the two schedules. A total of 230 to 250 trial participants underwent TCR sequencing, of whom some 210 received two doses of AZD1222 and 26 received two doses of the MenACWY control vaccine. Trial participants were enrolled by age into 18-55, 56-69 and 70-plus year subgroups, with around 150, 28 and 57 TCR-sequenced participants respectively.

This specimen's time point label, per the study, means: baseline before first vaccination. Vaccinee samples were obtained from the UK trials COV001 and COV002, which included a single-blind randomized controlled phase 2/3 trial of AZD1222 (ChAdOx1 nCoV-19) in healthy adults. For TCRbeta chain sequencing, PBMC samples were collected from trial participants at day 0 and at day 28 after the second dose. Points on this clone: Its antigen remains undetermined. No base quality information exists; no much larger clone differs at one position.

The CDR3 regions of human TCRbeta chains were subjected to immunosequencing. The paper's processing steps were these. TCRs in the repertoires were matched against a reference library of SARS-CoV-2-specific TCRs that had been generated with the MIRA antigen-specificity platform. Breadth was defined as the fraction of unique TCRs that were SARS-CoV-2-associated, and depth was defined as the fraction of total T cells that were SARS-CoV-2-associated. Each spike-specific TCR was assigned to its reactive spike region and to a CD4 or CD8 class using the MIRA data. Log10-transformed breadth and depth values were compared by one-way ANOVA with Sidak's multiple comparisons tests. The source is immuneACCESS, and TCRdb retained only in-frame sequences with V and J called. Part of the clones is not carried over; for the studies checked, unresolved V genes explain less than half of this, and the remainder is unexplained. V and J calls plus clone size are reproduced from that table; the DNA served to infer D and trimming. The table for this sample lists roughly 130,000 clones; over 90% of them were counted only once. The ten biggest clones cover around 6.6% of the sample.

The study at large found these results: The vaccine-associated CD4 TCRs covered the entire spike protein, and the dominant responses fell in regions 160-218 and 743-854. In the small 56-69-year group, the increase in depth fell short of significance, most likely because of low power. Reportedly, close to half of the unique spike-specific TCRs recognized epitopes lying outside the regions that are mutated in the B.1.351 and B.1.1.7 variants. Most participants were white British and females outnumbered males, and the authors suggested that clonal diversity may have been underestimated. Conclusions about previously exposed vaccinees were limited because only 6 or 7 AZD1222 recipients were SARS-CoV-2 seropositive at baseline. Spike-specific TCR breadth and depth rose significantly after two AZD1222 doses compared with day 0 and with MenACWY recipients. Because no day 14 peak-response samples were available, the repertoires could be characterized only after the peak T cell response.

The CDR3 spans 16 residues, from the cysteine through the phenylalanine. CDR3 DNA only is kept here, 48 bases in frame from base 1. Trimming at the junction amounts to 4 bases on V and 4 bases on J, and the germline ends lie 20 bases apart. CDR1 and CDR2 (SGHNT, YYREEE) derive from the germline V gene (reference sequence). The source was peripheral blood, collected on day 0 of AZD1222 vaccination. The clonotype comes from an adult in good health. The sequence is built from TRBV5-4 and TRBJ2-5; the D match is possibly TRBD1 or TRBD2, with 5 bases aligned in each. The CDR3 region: CASSAPSGPSGETQYF. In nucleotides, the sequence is TGTGCCAGCAGCGCACCTTCGGGACCCAGCGGAGAGACCCAGTACTTC.